This T cell receptor beta chain was retrieved from a study of response to subunit inactivated influenza vaccine. One entry per CDR3 protein, called by TCRdb with MiXCR from the RT-PCR reads. The sample has hundreds of thousands of distinct CDR3 sequences; 13% are singletons. Study-level points and caveats: Each seasonal flu vaccination may recruit only limited new T cells, authors suggested.

The CDR3 sequence is 17 residues long. The V and J ends lost 6 bases and 7 bases, in that order; junction bases with no gene match: 13. The germline V gene encodes CDR1 DFQATT and CDR2 SNEGSKA (reference sequence). For this clonotype: Its target is unknown.

J is TRBJ1-6 and V is TRBV20-1; TRBD1 aligns across 12 bases. This receptor was identified in a man aged 50-59 years who received an inactivated influenza vaccine. This specimen was PBMCs from blood, taken roughly 45 days after vaccination. The CDR3 loop reads CSAPLPGTGGTNSPLHF. As DNA, the CDR3 is TGCAGTGCCCCACTCCCCGGGACAGGGGGCACGAATTCACCCCTCCACTTT.